The clone carrying this T cell receptor beta chain has only a few counts. The V end lost 5 bases, the J end lost 4 bases, and 18 bases lay between the germline ends. Germline V gives CDR1 LNHDA, CDR2 SQIVND (reference sequence). This CDR3 has 16 residues. Authors' analysis steps: Amplifying reference gene primers gave estimates of nucleated cell counts. Using immunoSEQ multiplex PCR, the repertoire was profiled, and TCRdb retains in-frame clones only, with some absent. Clonal size and the V and J genes are those of that table, whereas D and trimming came from the DNA. The data hold 70,000 or so clones, with roughly 80% observed a single time. The entry originates in a study of blood T cell repertoires in COVID-19. Study details: Researchers got acute and convalescent COVID-19 samples from the United States, Italy and Spain. PBMCs, B-cell-depleted T cells, or T cells provided the cDNA or gDNA that made up the material.

The sequence came from a man aged 60-69 years with acute or convalescent COVID-19. V usage is TRBV19 and J usage is TRBJ1-5; tentative D call: TRBD1 (5 bases). Sequencing input: peripheral blood. The chain's CDR3 is CASSFGHLRGNQPQHF. The CDR3 nucleotides read TGTGCCAGTAGTTTCGGACACCTACGAGGTAATCAGCCCCAGCATTTT.